This T cell receptor (beta chain) was obtained from a study of cytotoxic CD8 clonotypes in ibrutinib-treated CLL. Study-level information: After a median roughly 12 months on treatment (6 to 36), response samples were drawn.

Study-wide results and caveats: Clonality at baseline surpassed age-matched healthy donors and tracked circulating CD8+ T-cell counts.

Concerning this clone itself: Its antigen is not identified.

The CDR3 is made up of 14 amino acids. Germline V gives CDR1 SGDLS, CDR2 YYNGEE. Trimming removed 0 bases from V and 2 bases from J, with 6 bases in between. The data were produced by immunoSEQ multiplex PCR, yet TCRdb's version contains in-frame clones alone and is incomplete. Among hundreds of thousands of clones listed, 67% were seen once. The sequence was collected from a human donor with chronic lymphocytic leukemia. This sequence joins TRBV9 and TRBJ1-3; no clear D gene. The input for sequencing was PBMCs, taken after 36 months of ibrutinib treatment. DNA of the CDR3: TGTGCCAGCAGCGTAGTGAGGGCTGGAAACACCATATATTTT. Translated, it gives CASSVVRAGNTIYF.